The 15 T cell receptor beta chains given below trace back to one sample, sequenced in a study of a mutant IDH1 vaccine in newly diagnosed glioma. Sequenced by immunoSEQ multiplex PCR; TCRdb stores in-frame clones only, minus some. Of about 66,000 clones listed, about 73% are singletons. The time point denotes: week 35, safety follow-up. Doses of 300 ug of mutant IDH1 20-mer peptide were given with topical imiquimod. Their antigens are not known. The sequencing here drew on PBMCs, taken from a glioma patient whose treatment included an IDH1 peptide vaccine. The receptors were sampled from a man aged 50 or older with glioma.

The genes are TRBV4-1 and TRBJ2-3; TRBD1 agrees at 8 bases. Trimming cost V 1 base and J 0 bases; bases outside gene matches: 0. CDR3 length equals 15 residues. Germline V gene lookup returns CDR1 MGHRA and CDR2 YSYEKL. DNA of the CDR3: TGCGCCAGCAGCCAAGGACAGGGGAGCACAGATACGCAGTATTTT. It specifies CASSQGQGSTDTQYF.

This clone turned up a few times. This rearrangement joins TRBV6-1 to TRBJ2-5; TRBD2 aligns across 9 bases. Germline V gene data show CDR1 as MNHNS and CDR2 as SASEGT. V was pared by 2 bases and J by 5 bases, with 3 bases of the junction left unmatched. This CDR3 region has 14 residues. The CDR3 DNA reads as TGTGCCAGCAGTGAACTCCTAGCGGGGGAGACCCAGTACTTC. This encodes CASSELLAGETQYF.

Worth noting for this clone: Other DNA sequences of this sample code for an identical CDR3. This chain links TRBV30 with TRBJ2-7; TRBD1 agrees at 7 bases. The CDR3 sequence is 12 residues long. The V gene's germline CDR1 is GTSNPN and CDR2 SVGIG (reference sequence). J lost 3 bases, V lost 1 base, and 0 bases had no gene match. The DNA for the CDR3 is TGTGCCTGGAGTGGGACAGGCTACGAGCAGTACTTC. It translates to CAWSGTGYEQYF.

The sample holds one count of this clone. The sample holds other DNA sequences that translate to the same CDR3. The chain links TRBV9 to TRBJ1-1; 7 bases align to TRBD1. V gave up 2 bases and J gave up 5 bases; unmatched junction bases: 6. Germline V gene lookup returns CDR1 SGDLS and CDR2 YYNGEE. The CDR3 covers 14 residues. CDR3 amino acids: CASSVGQARTEAFF. In DNA form, the CDR3 reads TGTGCCAGCAGCGTCGGACAGGCGCGTACTGAAGCTTTCTTT.

The V and J genes are TRBV30 and TRBJ1-2; D not certain. Germline CDR1 GTSNPN, CDR2 SVGIG (reference sequence). V was cut by 2 bases and J by 8 bases, with 15 bases left in between. The CDR3 covers 13 residues. For the CDR3, the DNA is TGTGCCTGGAGTCTCCGACTGGTCTCCGGCTACACCTTC. Translation: CAWSLRLVSGYTF.

This clone has a handful of counts. This chain links TRBV19 with TRBJ1-2; D is uncertain. The germline V gene encodes CDR1 LNHDA and CDR2 SQIVND (reference sequence). This CDR3 is 12 amino acids long. Trimming took 5 bases from V and 0 from J, leaving 4 bases between them. The CDR3 coding sequence is TGTGCCAGTAGTCTATCTAACTATGGCTACACCTTC. As protein: CASSLSNYGYTF.

The gene calls are TRBV12-5 and TRBJ2-5; D might be TRBD1 (6 bases). This CDR3 is 13 amino acids long. Germline CDR1 is LGHNT and CDR2 is FRNRAP. The V end lost 6 bases, the J end lost 3 bases, and 11 bases lay between the germline ends. DNA for the CDR3: TGTGCTAGTGGCCCACAGGGAGAAGAGACCCAGTACTTC. As protein: CASGPQGEETQYF.

This chain joins TRBV19 and TRBJ1-5; TRBD1 matches 12 bases. CDR3 size: 15 residues. V was pared by 10 bases and J by 6 bases, with 10 bases of the junction left unmatched. The germline gives CDR1 LNHDA, CDR2 SQIVND (reference sequence). CDR3 nucleotides: TGTGCCACCACACCGGGGGGACAGGGGGCTCAGCCCCAGCATTTT. It specifies CATTPGGQGAQPQHF.

The V and J genes are TRBV7-8 and TRBJ1-6, with 7 bases identical to TRBD1. Trimming removed 2 bases from V and 7 bases from J; junction bases left unmatched: 5. This CDR3 has 15 residues. In germline, CDR1 is SGHVS, CDR2 FQNEAQ. The CDR3 nucleotides read TGTGCCAGCAGCTTACAGGGGGGCGGAAATTCACCCCTCCACTTT. It encodes CASSLQGGGNSPLHF.

The chain employs TRBV13 and TRBJ1-4; unclear D gene. The CDR3 runs to 15 residues. Germline CDR1 reads PRHDT; CDR2 reads FYEKMQ (reference sequence). V lost 5 bases and J 0 bases, leaving 10 bases between the germline ends. This chain's CDR3 is CASSPAGSTNEKLFF. The CDR3 bases are TGTGCCAGCAGCCCCGCCGGATCAACTAATGAAAAACTGTTTTTT. Complete variable domain (other parts from reference TRBV13 and TRBJ1-4): AAGVIQSPRHLIKEKRETATLKCYPIPRHDTVYWYQQGPGQDPQFLISFYEKMQSDKGSIPDRFSAQQFSDYHSELNMSSLELGDSALYFCASSPAGSTNEKLFFGSGTQLSVL.

This clone occurred a few times. The rearrangement uses TRBV5-5 and TRBJ1-2; 7 bases agree with TRBD1. Losses at the gene ends were 3 bases for V and 8 bases for J; bases not matched to a gene: 7. The CDR3 is 13 residues long. Germline V lookup: CDR1 SGHKS, CDR2 YYEKEE (reference sequence). The CDR3 sequence: CASSSSLGGGYTF. In nucleotides, the CDR3 is TGTGCCAGCAGCTCCAGCTTAGGGGGCGGCTACACCTTC. Filled out from reference TRBV5-5 and TRBJ1-2, the complete variable domain reads DAGVTQSPTHLIKTRGQQVTLRCSPISGHKSVSWYQQVLGQGPQFIFQYYEKEERGRGNFPDRFSARQFPNYSSELNVNALLLGDSALYLCASSSSLGGGYTFGSGTRLTVV.

V is TRBV6-6 and J is TRBJ2-3; 9 bases align to TRBD1. This CDR3 has 15 residues. Looked up from germline, CDR1 is MNHNY and CDR2 is SVGAGI (reference sequence). The junction had 4 bases not matched to a gene; V was cut back by 6 bases and J by 0 bases. The CDR3 DNA reads as TGTGCCAGCAGGGAGGGACAGGGAAGCACAGATACGCAGTATTTT. Its translation is CASREGQGSTDTQYF.

The chain is built from TRBV30 and TRBJ1-2; no clear D. The V end lost 4 bases, the J end lost 6 bases, and 15 bases lay between the germline ends. The CDR3 consists of 13 residues. Germline V gene lookup returns CDR1 GTSNPN and CDR2 SVGIG (reference sequence). This CDR3 is CAWTVGFGDGYTF. CDR3 bases: TGTGCCTGGACCGTGGGTTTTGGGGATGGCTACACCTTC.

The V call is TRBV30, the J call TRBJ1-3; D possibly corresponds to TRBD1 (6 bases). The CDR3 contains 15 residues. Germline CDR1 GTSNPN, CDR2 SVGIG (reference sequence). V lost 0 bases and J lost 4, with 13 bases in between. In DNA form, the CDR3 reads TGTGCCTGGAGTGTTTGGGGGCTCGGAGGAAACACCATATATTTT. Translation gives CAWSVWGLGGNTIYF.

This chain links TRBV4-1 with TRBJ1-6; the D gene is possibly TRBD1 (5 bases). Trimming pared 0 bases from V and 11 bases from J, leaving 11 bases between. Germline V gene sequence: CDR1 MGHRA, CDR2 YSYEKL. The CDR3 is made up of 14 amino acids. The CDR3 loop reads CASSQERAGTPLHF. CDR3 sequence (DNA): TGCGCCAGCAGCCAAGAAAGGGCAGGGACACCCCTCCACTTT.